Sequencing of this T cell receptor (beta chain) was carried out in a study of T cells in Graves' hyperthyroidism and ophthalmopathy. General observations from the study: In the blood, most expanded thyroid clonotypes above 0.001 appeared as well.

The germline V gene encodes CDR1 MDHEN and CDR2 SYDVKM. After removal of 0 bases from V and 5 bases from J, the junction contained 4 bases not matched to a gene. The CDR3 covers 16 residues. TCR beta CDR3 region amplification was performed from RNA transcripts. In the first-round RT-PCR of the TCR CDR3, the HTBI primer set was used. MiXCR, run by TCRdb on the multiplex PCR reads, gives a single entry per CDR3 protein. Altogether some 570,000 distinct CDR3 sequences are present, approximately 15% being singletons, with the ten largest covering roughly 7%. This clonotype was seen at least ten times. Its antigen remains unknown. A patient was excluded if there was uncontrolled infection, other autoimmune disease, pregnancy or lactation. Each diagnosis drew on symptoms, thyroxine, TRAb, thyroid ultrasound and orbital computed tomography findings. The authors obtained PBMCs from over 8 ml of fresh peripheral blood.

Sequencing was carried out using blood. The TCR originated in a woman between 18 and 29 years old with Graves' ophthalmopathy. The V gene is TRBV28, the J gene TRBJ2-2, with 9 bases matching TRBD2. The CDR3 DNA follows: TGTGCCAGCAGTTTATGGGCGGGAGGGCGGACCGGGGAGCTGTTTTTT. Translated, it gives CASSLWAGGRTGELFF.